This entry describes one T cell receptor beta chain. The PCR used 60 Vbeta and 13 Jbeta primers. In the authors' workflow: It was a later analysis that counted about 80 million unique TCR beta chains, of which around 11 million were shared. Clones were sequenced by immunoSEQ multiplex PCR, and TCRdb holds only the in-frame ones, with some missing. The DNA was the basis for D and trimming; V, J and clone size are from that table. This sample yields 200,000 or so clones, of which 82% are seen a single time; about 3% belongs to the top ten. This sample stems from a study of cytomegalovirus exposure and HLA in healthy donors. Study-wide context: The study placed about 86% of its roughly 400 genotyped donors in the Caucasian-associated ancestry cluster.

After removal of 4 bases from V and 6 bases from J, the junction contained 20 bases not matched to a gene. Germline V gene lookup returns CDR1 SGHTA and CDR2 FQGTGA. This CDR3 has 19 amino acids. The chain recombines TRBV7-3 with TRBJ2-2; TRBD2 aligns across 7 bases. The clonotype was recovered from a woman aged 40 to 55 in good health and CMV-seronegative. Sample: PBMCs. CDR3 bases: TGTGCCAGCAGCTCGACGAATGGGAGGGCCGGTCTTTCGTCCGGGGAGCTGTTTTTT. Translating gives CASSSTNGRAGLSSGELFF. Using reference TRBV7-3 and TRBJ2-2 for the parts outside the CDR3, the full variable domain is GAGVSQTPSNKVTEKGKYVELRCDPISGHTALYWYRQSLGQGPEFLIYFQGTGAADDSGLPNDRFFAVRPEGSVSTLKIQRTERGDSAVYLCASSSTNGRAGLSSGELFFGEGSRLTVL.